This entry concerns a single T cell receptor beta chain. Its specificity is not known. This CDR3 has 16 residues. After removal of 3 bases from V and 2 bases from J, the junction contained 7 bases not matched to a gene. Germline lookup yields CDR1 LNHDA and CDR2 SQIVND (reference sequence). PCR used 60 Vbeta primers and 13 Jbeta primers. The assay was immunoSEQ multiplex PCR, and TCRdb's table has in-frame clones only and misses some. The sample spans tens of thousands of clones; the ten largest clones claim about 16%. The sample comes from a study of cytomegalovirus exposure and HLA in healthy donors. Notes on the study in general: TCR beta V- and J-gene trimming was later associated with a missense DCLRE1C variant.

This TCR was recovered from a man aged 50 to 59 in good health and CMV-seropositive. The sample comprised PBMCs. V and J are TRBV19 and TRBJ1-2; 9 positions agree with TRBD1. The CDR3 DNA sequence: TGTGCCAGTAGTATTCTCCGCGGACAGGGGAACTATGGCTACACCTTC. It translates to CASSILRGQGNYGYTF.